Shown below are 2 T cell receptor beta chains from a single sample sequenced in a study of blood T cell repertoires in COVID-19. TCRdb keeps only in-frame clones here, not all; method: immunoSEQ multiplex PCR. Here the sample spans fewer than 350,000 clones, 90% being singletons. The sequenced sample was PBMCs or T cells enriched from blood (not recorded which). The receptors come from a young woman with acute COVID-19.

This chain links TRBV7-9 with TRBJ1-1; unclear D gene. CDR3 length equals 11 residues. V was clipped by 4 bases and J by 3 bases, with 3 bases between them. Germline-derived CDR1 and CDR2 are SEHNR and FQNEAQ (reference sequence). The CDR3 sequence is CASSSYTEAFF. The CDR3 region has the DNA TGTGCCAGCAGCTCTTACACTGAAGCTTTCTTT.

The rearrangement uses TRBV28 and TRBJ2-1, with a tentative D call TRBD1 (7 bases). V lost 4 bases and J lost 3, with 13 bases in between. This CDR3 spans 15 amino acids. Germline lookup yields CDR1 MDHEN and CDR2 SYDVKM. The CDR3 reads CASSSQGGGYNEQFF. The CDR3 DNA sequence: TGTGCCAGCAGTTCCCAGGGGGGTGGCTACAATGAGCAGTTCTTC.